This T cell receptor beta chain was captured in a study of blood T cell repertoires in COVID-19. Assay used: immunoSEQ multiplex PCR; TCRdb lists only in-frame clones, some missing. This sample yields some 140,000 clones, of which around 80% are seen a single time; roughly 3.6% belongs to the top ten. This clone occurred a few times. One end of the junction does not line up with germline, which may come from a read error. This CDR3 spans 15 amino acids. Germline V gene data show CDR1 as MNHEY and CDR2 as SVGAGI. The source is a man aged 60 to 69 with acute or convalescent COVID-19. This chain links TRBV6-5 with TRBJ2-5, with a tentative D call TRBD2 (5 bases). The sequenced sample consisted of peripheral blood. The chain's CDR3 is CAISPIGRSGETQYF. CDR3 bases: TGTGCCATCAGTCCAATCGGACGGTCGGGGGAGACCCAGTACTTC.